One and the same sample provided the 27 T cell receptor beta chains below, sequenced in a study of blood T cell repertoires in COVID-19. Sequencing used immunoSEQ multiplex PCR; TCRdb keeps in-frame clones, though not all of them. This sample has 110,000 to 150,000 clones, with 85% to 90% found just once. The sample was peripheral blood. The receptor set was obtained from a human donor in a cohort sampled during active COVID-19.

The chain has TRBV5-1 and TRBJ2-1, with TRBD1 as a possible D gene (6 bases). Germline assignment: CDR1 SGHRS and CDR2 YFSETQ. Deletions cut 4 bases from V and 4 bases from J, with 18 bases between. The length of the CDR3 is 16 residues. The CDR3 loop is CASSRRTASQYNEQFF. The CDR3 DNA is TGCGCCAGCAGCCGCCGGACAGCCTCGCAATACAATGAGCAGTTCTTC.

This rearrangement joins TRBV30 to TRBJ1-5, with TRBD1 matching 9 bases. Trimming cost V 7 bases and J 1 base; bases outside gene matches: 2. Germline CDR1 GTSNPN, CDR2 SVGIG (reference sequence). The CDR3 consists of 13 residues. CDR3 sequence reads: CASGTGSNQPQHF. In nucleotides, the CDR3 is TGTGCCTCCGGGACAGGGAGCAATCAGCCCCAGCATTTT.

The J gene is TRBJ1-3, the V gene TRBV11-2; D is unresolved. This CDR3 region has 14 residues. V lost 7 bases and J 0 bases, leaving 10 bases between the germline ends. Per the germline V gene, CDR1 is SGHAT and CDR2 is FQNNGV. CDR3 residues: CASTRLSSGNTIYF. The CDR3 DNA sequence: TGTGCCAGCACCCGACTCAGCTCTGGAAACACCATATATTTT.

J is TRBJ2-3 and V is TRBV10-3; D might be TRBD1 (8 bases). The CDR3 consists of 16 residues. V was shortened by 5 bases and J by 2 bases, with 17 bases between the two germline ends. Per germline, CDR1 ENHRY and CDR2 SYGVKD. CDR3 sequence reads: CAISNRQGRDTDTQYF. As DNA, the CDR3 is TGTGCCATCAGTAACAGACAGGGGAGGGACACAGATACGCAGTATTTT.

CDR3 nucleotide sequence: TGTGCCAGCAGTTTGGGGTTCAGGGGGACTGAAGCTTTCTTT. This translates into CASSLGFRGTEAFF. The V and J genes are TRBV27 and TRBJ1-1, with 7 bases matching TRBD1. The V segment lost 3 bases and the J segment 5 bases; nucleotides outside the gene matches: 6. CDR3 length: 14 residues. Germline CDR1 and CDR2: MNHEY and SMNVEV (reference sequence).

V gene TRBV7-2 combines with J gene TRBJ2-4; 7 bases match TRBD2. Trimming at V came to 2 bases and at J to 0 bases, leaving 7 bases not matched to a gene. The CDR3 runs 17 residues. Germline V gene sequence: CDR1 SGHTA, CDR2 FQGNSA. The CDR3 nucleotides read TGTGCCAGCAGCTTATACACGGGGGGAATAGCCAAAAACATTCAGTACTTC. This sequence encodes CASSLYTGGIAKNIQYF.

The rearrangement joins TRBV18 to TRBJ2-2; TRBD1 matches 8 bases. The CDR3 spans 14 residues. J gave up 4 bases and V 5 bases, and 3 bases lay outside the gene matches. Germline V gene sequence: CDR1 KGHSH, CDR2 LQKENI. CDR3 sequence reads: CASSFTGGTGELFF. The CDR3 nucleotides are TGTGCCAGCTCATTTACAGGGGGCACCGGGGAGCTGTTTTTT. Full variable domain (missing parts from reference TRBV18 and TRBJ2-2): NAGVMQNPRHLVRRRGQEARLRCSPMKGHSHVYWYRQLPEEGLKFMVYLQKENIIDESGMPKERFSAEFPKEGPSILRIQQVVRGDSAAYFCASSFTGGTGELFFGEGSRLTVL.

The rearrangement links TRBV28 to TRBJ1-3; 7 bases are a match to TRBD1. The germline V gene encodes CDR1 MDHEN and CDR2 SYDVKM. The CDR3 is 15 amino acids. With 3 bases clipped from V and 4 bases from J, the junction kept 6 bases outside the gene matches. For the CDR3, the DNA is TGTGCCAGCAGTTTCACGACAGGGAGGGGAAACACCATATATTTT. Its protein is CASSFTTGRGNTIYF.

The V and J genes are TRBV9 and TRBJ2-3, with 7 bases lining up with TRBD2. V lost 7 bases, J lost 2 bases, and 10 bases stayed unmatched. This CDR3 is built from 15 residues. Germline V gene sequence: CDR1 SGDLS, CDR2 YYNGEE. The CDR3 DNA reads as TGTGCCAGCGGTGAGCGGGGCGTATTCACAGATACGCAGTATTTT. Translating it yields CASGERGVFTDTQYF.

CDR3 region: CASSLGTGINYGYTF. DNA of the CDR3: TGCGCCAGCAGCTTAGGGACAGGGATAAACTATGGCTACACCTTC. The J gene is TRBJ1-2, the V gene TRBV5-1; the match to TRBD1 covers 9 bases. The V gene end was trimmed by 2 bases and the J gene end by 2 bases; junction bases not matched to a gene: 4. The CDR3 has 15 residues. Germline V lookup: CDR1 SGHRS, CDR2 YFSETQ.

In DNA form, the CDR3 reads TGTGCCAGCAGTCGCGACCGGGACAGGGGGTCAATATTATCCTACGAGCAGTACTTC. Translated, it gives CASSRDRDRGSILSYEQYF. The chain recombines TRBV2 with TRBJ2-7; 11 positions match TRBD1. Germline CDR1 reads SNHLY; CDR2 reads FYNNEI. CDR3 size: 19 residues. With 5 bases clipped from V and 1 base from J, the junction kept 16 bases outside the gene matches.

This rearrangement joins TRBV11-3 to TRBJ1-3, with TRBD1 matching 8 bases. CDR3 length: 17 residues. CDR1 is SGHNT and CDR2 is YENEEA in the germline V gene. V lost 5 bases, J lost 0 bases, and 9 bases stayed unmatched. The CDR3 nucleotides are TGTGCCAGCAGCCTGGGGGACAGGACTTACTCTGGAAACACCATATATTTT. The encoded protein is CASSLGDRTYSGNTIYF.

This chain uses TRBV4-1 with TRBJ2-5; TRBD1 agrees at 9 bases. This CDR3 has 15 amino acids. Trimming took 4 bases from V and 5 from J; bases not matched to a gene: 8. Germline-derived CDR1 and CDR2 are MGHRA and YSYEKL. The CDR3 bases are TGCGCCAGCAGCCCAACGGGACAGGGTAAGGAGACCCAGTACTTC. Translation: CASSPTGQGKETQYF.

The J gene is TRBJ2-7, the V gene TRBV28, with D perhaps TRBD2 (6 bases). Germline V gives CDR1 MDHEN, CDR2 SYDVKM. CDR3 size: 16 residues. Trimming stripped 7 bases from V and 0 bases from J, with 19 bases between. The CDR3 nucleotides read TGTGCCAGCACTAACCCCGGGGGTTCCTACTCCTACGAGCAGTACTTC. The encoded protein is CASTNPGGSYSYEQYF.

The J gene is TRBJ1-4, the V gene TRBV28, with TRBD1 matching 9 bases. Germline V gene lookup returns CDR1 MDHEN and CDR2 SYDVKM. CDR3 length equals 14 residues. Trimming at V came to 6 bases and at J to 6 bases, leaving 5 bases not matched to a gene. CDR3 sequence (DNA): TGTGCCAGCAGCCCCGGGACAGGGCATGAAAAACTGTTTTTT. Amino acid sequence: CASSPGTGHEKLFF.

The rearrangement joins TRBV7-9 to TRBJ1-2; no clear D. The germline V and J ends were trimmed by 7 bases and 3 bases, with 15 bases remaining between them. Germline CDR1 SEHNR, CDR2 FQNEAQ (reference sequence). CDR3 length: 14 amino acids. CDR3 DNA: TGTGCCAGCACCCCAGGTGCTTGGCACTATGGCTACACCTTC. It translates to CASTPGAWHYGYTF.

This clone showed up just once. The chain has TRBV2 and TRBJ2-1, with 7 bases aligning to TRBD1. The germline V gene has CDR1 SNHLY and CDR2 FYNNEI. The CDR3 is 13 amino acids. The ends lost 6 bases at V and 3 bases at J; junction bases unmatched: 2. CDR3 nucleotide sequence: TGTGCCAGCAGGGGGGACAGCTACAATGAGCAGTTCTTC. Its translation is CASRGDSYNEQFF.

Points on this clone: Other DNA sequences in this specimen translate into the identical CDR3. The rearrangement joins TRBV6-5 to TRBJ1-2; 9 nucleotides agree with TRBD1. The CDR3 covers 14 residues. Germline CDR1 is MNHEY and CDR2 is SVGAGI. Germline trimming cut 6 bases from V and 5 bases from J; bases unmatched to any gene: 7. The chain's CDR3 is CASRLGQGPYGYTF. DNA of the CDR3: TGTGCCAGCAGGCTAGGACAGGGGCCGTATGGCTACACCTTC.

The chain combines TRBV3-1 (or the pseudogene TRBV3-2) with TRBJ1-3, with D hard to call. The CDR3 has 18 amino acids. V lost 0 bases and J lost 4, with 19 bases in between. Germline V gene sequence: CDR1 LGHDT, CDR2 YNNKEL (reference sequence). This CDR3 reads CASSQDSLKPRGGNTIYF. The CDR3 nucleotides are TGTGCCAGCAGCCAAGATTCCCTCAAACCCCGAGGCGGAAACACCATATATTTT.

The chain carries TRBV28 and TRBJ2-7, with D perhaps TRBD1 (5 bases). The CDR3 totals 13 residues. The germline V and J ends were trimmed by 7 bases and 5 bases, with 15 bases remaining between them. The germline CDR1 and CDR2 sequences are MDHEN and SYDVKM. The CDR3 region has the DNA TGTGCCAGCAACGCTGACAGATACCACGAGCAGTACTTC. It is translated as CASNADRYHEQYF. The variable domain in full, completed from reference TRBV28 and TRBJ2-7, reads DVKVTQSSRYLVKRTGEKVFLECVQDMDHENMFWYRQDPGLGLRLIYFSYDVKMKEKGDIPEGYSVSREKKERFSLILESASTNQTSMYLCASNADRYHEQYFGPGTRLTVT.

The table lists this clone with a count of one. The V gene is TRBV7-3, the J gene TRBJ1-6, with TRBD1 as a possible D gene (5 bases). V lost 5 bases, J lost 6 bases, and 11 bases lay in between. The CDR3 consists of 14 residues. CDR1 and CDR2 (germline): SGHTA, FQGTGA. CDR3 protein: CASSLGVPNSPLHF. In DNA, the CDR3 is TGTGCCAGCAGCCTAGGGGTCCCTAATTCACCCCTCCACTTT.

This chain uses TRBV29-1 with TRBJ2-7; 7 nucleotides line up with TRBD1. The V gene end was trimmed by 6 bases and the J gene end by 7 bases; junction bases not matched to a gene: 15. There are 14 residues in the CDR3. Per germline, CDR1 SQVTM and CDR2 ANQGSEA. Here the CDR3 DNA reads TGCAGCGTGGCAGACTGGGACAGTCCCCGGGAGCAGTACTTC. Protein sequence: CSVADWDSPREQYF.

This chain uses TRBV7-2 with TRBJ1-2, with D unresolved. This CDR3 has 14 residues. V lost 4 bases and J 6 bases, leaving 15 bases between the germline ends. Looked up from germline, CDR1 is SGHTA and CDR2 is FQGNSA. CDR3 bases: TGTGCCAGCAGCTCACCTCCCGGGGTAGATGGCTACACCTTC. The encoded protein is CASSSPPGVDGYTF.

This chain uses TRBV28 with TRBJ2-7; D possibly corresponds to TRBD2 (6 bases). The germline V gene encodes CDR1 MDHEN and CDR2 SYDVKM. This CDR3 spans 14 amino acids. V gave up 5 bases and J gave up 3 bases, with 14 bases separating them. CDR3 in amino acids: CASSHMGRLYEQYF. The CDR3 DNA reads TGTGCCAGCAGTCATATGGGGAGGCTCTACGAGCAGTACTTC.

The chain joins TRBV20-1 to TRBJ2-1; no clear D gene. The CDR3 covers 11 residues. The V gene lost 0 bases and the J gene lost 8 bases, with 5 bases spanning the gap. Germline loops: CDR1 DFQATT, CDR2 SNEGSKA (reference sequence). The CDR3 loop is CSARDSHEQFF. The CDR3 DNA is TGCAGTGCTAGAGATAGCCATGAGCAGTTCTTC.

A single count supports this clone. V usage is TRBV13 and J usage is TRBJ2-2; TRBD1 matches 7 bases. This CDR3 spans 16 amino acids. V trimming: 8 bases; J trimming: 5 bases; junction bases outside the gene matches: 14. Germline loops: CDR1 PRHDT, CDR2 FYEKMQ (reference sequence). In nucleotides, the CDR3 is TGTGCCAGCGGCATAGCCGGGACAGTCTTGACCGGGGAGCTGTTTTTT. Translated, it gives CASGIAGTVLTGELFF.

CDR3: CASSPPGLSTTDTQYF. The CDR3 coding sequence is TGTGCCAGCAGCCCTCCGGGACTATCCACCACAGATACGCAGTATTTT. The J gene is TRBJ2-3, the V gene TRBV7-2, with 7 nucleotides matching TRBD2. This CDR3 contains 16 residues. Germline V gene sequence: CDR1 SGHTA, CDR2 FQGNSA. V shed 5 bases and J 2 bases; nucleotides not matched to a gene: 10.